A single sample is the source of the 27 T cell receptor beta chains below, sequenced in a study of long-term antiretroviral therapy in people with HIV. The assay used was immunoSEQ (version v3.0), run at survey level. This table comes from immunoSEQ multiplex PCR, and its TCRdb copy is limited to in-frame clones, with some not included. The sample lists more than 45,000 clones; 80% to 90% were seen once. Source: unsorted PBMCs, taken 0.8 years after starting antiretroviral therapy. These receptors all stem from a woman under 30 with HIV.

This clone was detected only a few times. The chain is built from TRBV7-6 and TRBJ2-2; D unclear. This CDR3 is 13 amino acids long. Germline CDR1 is SGHVS and CDR2 is FNYEAQ. V was cut by 4 bases and J by 4 bases, with 7 bases left in between. CDR3 protein: CASSSLSTGELFF. The CDR3 DNA follows: TGTGCCAGCAGCTCCTTAAGCACCGGGGAGCTGTTTTTT.

V and J are TRBV4-1 and TRBJ2-7, with unresolved D. V was cut by 0 bases and J by 2 bases, with 8 bases left in between. The V gene's germline CDR1 is MGHRA and CDR2 YSYEKL. CDR3 length equals 14 residues. In DNA form, the CDR3 reads TGCGCCAGCAGCCAAGATGAAGAAGCCTACGAGCAGTACTTC. It yields the protein CASSQDEEAYEQYF.

The V and J genes are TRBV10-3 and TRBJ1-2; 7 nucleotides line up with TRBD1. Looked up from germline, CDR1 is ENHRY and CDR2 is SYGVKD. The CDR3 runs 16 residues. With 8 bases clipped from V and 1 base from J, the junction kept 13 bases outside the gene matches. For the CDR3, the DNA is TGTGCCATCCCCCCGAGGGACAGATCTTTTAACTATGGCTACACCTTC. This sequence encodes CAIPPRDRSFNYGYTF.

This chain links TRBV4-1 with TRBJ2-3; the match to TRBD2 covers 11 bases. The germline V gene has CDR1 MGHRA and CDR2 YSYEKL. This CDR3 is 16 amino acids long. V trimming: 1 base; J trimming: 2 bases; junction bases outside the gene matches: 2. In DNA form, the CDR3 reads TGCGCCAGCAGCCAAGTACTAGCGGGGGTCACAGATACGCAGTATTTT. It yields the protein CASSQVLAGVTDTQYF.

The chain recombines TRBV7-3 with TRBJ2-7, with 7 bases identical to TRBD2. Trimming took 8 bases from V and 3 from J; bases not matched to a gene: 7. The germline CDR1 and CDR2 sequences are SGHTA and FQGTGA. The CDR3 runs 13 residues. The CDR3 sequence: CASGEGIDYEQYF. The CDR3 DNA is TGTGCCAGCGGGGAGGGGATCGACTACGAGCAGTACTTC. The full variable domain, with the rest looked up from reference TRBV7-3 and TRBJ2-7, is GAGVSQTPSNKVTEKGKYVELRCDPISGHTALYWYRQSLGQGPEFLIYFQGTGAADDSGLPNDRFFAVRPEGSVSTLKIQRTERGDSAVYLCASGEGIDYEQYFGPGTRLTVT.

This clone came up a few times. The chain has TRBV29-1 and TRBJ2-7; TRBD2 matches 7 bases. Germline CDR1 SQVTM, CDR2 ANQGSEA. V lost 2 bases and J lost 1; bases outside the gene matches: 8. CDR3 length: 15 amino acids. DNA of the CDR3: TGCAGCGTTGAACTAGCGGACCAGGGTTCCTACGAGCAGTACTTC. This gives the protein CSVELADQGSYEQYF.

The sample holds a few counts of this clone. This chain uses TRBV10-1 with TRBJ2-5; D unresolved. The CDR3 has 15 residues. V lost 0 bases and J 5 bases, leaving 13 bases between the germline ends. CDR1 and CDR2 (germline): WNHNN, SYGVQD (reference sequence). In DNA, the CDR3 is TGCGCCAGCAGTGAGTCCCGGCCTCCGCGGGAGACCCAGTACTTC. It specifies CASSESRPPRETQYF.

The genes are TRBV19 and TRBJ1-1; D unresolved. CDR1 is LNHDA and CDR2 is SQIVND in the germline V gene (reference sequence). Trimming cost V 1 base and J 5 bases, with 14 bases left between them. CDR3 length equals 15 residues. The CDR3 DNA reads TGTGCCAGTAGTATAGCGCCCGCGGGCGGGACTGAAGCTTTCTTT. Amino acids: CASSIAPAGGTEAFF. Drawing the rest from reference TRBV19 and TRBJ1-1, the complete variable domain is DGGITQSPKYLFRKEGQNVTLSCEQNLNHDAMYWYRQDPGQGLRLIYYSQIVNDFQKGDIAEGYSVSREKKESFPLTVTSAQKNPTAFYLCASSIAPAGGTEAFFGQGTRLTVV.

This chain joins TRBV2 and TRBJ2-7; D may be TRBD2 (5 bases). V was trimmed by 8 bases and J by 2 bases, leaving 19 bases between them. From germline, CDR1 is SNHLY and CDR2 FYNNEI. The CDR3 is 15 residues long. For the CDR3, the DNA is TGTGCCAGCGAAAAACCGGACTTCTCCACCTACGAGCAGTACTTC. Protein product: CASEKPDFSTYEQYF.

The chain is built from TRBV7-6 and TRBJ2-3, with D perhaps matching TRBD1 (5 bases). Germline V gives CDR1 SGHVS, CDR2 FNYEAQ. Trimming took 1 base from V and 2 from J, leaving 10 bases between them. The CDR3 length is 15 residues. In DNA form, the CDR3 reads TGTGCCAGCAGCTTAGAGCCAGGGATCACAGATACGCAGTATTTT. As protein: CASSLEPGITDTQYF.

The V gene is TRBV7-8, the J gene TRBJ1-4; tentative D call: TRBD1 (5 bases). The V and J ends lost 3 bases and 8 bases respectively, with 16 bases between them. Germline CDR1 is SGHVS and CDR2 is FQNEAQ. The CDR3 has 15 residues. In nucleotides, the CDR3 is TGTGCCAGCAGCTTGGTCGGGGCCCTTGGGGAAAAACTGTTTTTT. It is translated as CASSLVGALGEKLFF.

A note on this clone: A read error may produce the germline difference seen at one junction end. The chain couples TRBV25-1 to TRBJ2-7; TRBD1 matches 9 bases. Germline V CDR1 and CDR2: MGHDK, SYGVNS. The CDR3 consists of 15 residues. The CDR3 bases are TGTGCCAGCAGTGTTCGGACAGGGGCCTCCCACGAGCAGTACTTC. Translation gives CASSVRTGASHEQYF.

The chain carries TRBV19 and TRBJ2-1; D is undetermined. Germline V gene lookup returns CDR1 LNHDA and CDR2 SQIVND (reference sequence). This CDR3 is built from 15 residues. V lost 1 base and J 4 bases, leaving 11 bases between the germline ends. The CDR3 spells CASSIAGGPYNEQFF. CDR3 sequence (DNA): TGTGCCAGTAGTATAGCCGGCGGCCCATACAATGAGCAGTTCTTC.

The CDR3 spells CSDWDRETVQETQYF. The CDR3 DNA is TGCAGCGATTGGGACAGGGAGACCGTCCAAGAGACCCAGTACTTC. The chain joins TRBV29-1 to TRBJ2-5; 9 bases fit TRBD1. Germline-derived CDR1 and CDR2 are SQVTM and ANQGSEA. This CDR3 is 15 amino acids long. Trimming at V came to 7 bases and at J to 1 base, leaving 10 bases not matched to a gene.

This chain uses TRBV5-8 with TRBJ1-5; D ambiguous. CDR3 length: 16 residues. The V end was cut by 0 bases, the J end by 5 bases, with 15 bases between. Germline lookup yields CDR1 SGHTS and CDR2 YDEGEE. The CDR3 loop reads CASSLAVVSDYQPQHF. For the CDR3, the DNA is TGTGCCAGCAGCTTGGCCGTAGTGTCAGACTATCAGCCCCAGCATTTT.

The chain is built from TRBV11-2 and TRBJ2-7, with 12 bases fitting TRBD2. Unmatched junction bases numbered 9, after V lost 3 bases and J lost 0 bases. The germline V gene has CDR1 SGHAT and CDR2 FQNNGV. This CDR3 has 18 residues. The CDR3 sequence: CASSLQLAGGINSYEQYF. CDR3 nucleotides: TGTGCCAGCAGCTTGCAACTAGCGGGAGGTATTAACTCCTACGAGCAGTACTTC.

The chain couples TRBV7-8 to TRBJ2-1; D call uncertain. CDR1 and CDR2 (germline): SGHVS, FQNEAQ. Trimming stripped 8 bases from V and 6 bases from J, with 8 bases between. The CDR3 covers 11 residues. DNA of the CDR3: TGTGCCAGCGTTAGCCCCAATGAGCAGTTCTTC. The encoded protein is CASVSPNEQFF.

The chain uses TRBV6-4 and TRBJ2-1, with TRBD2 matching over 12 bases. V trimming: 7 bases; J trimming: 9 bases; junction bases outside the gene matches: 7. The CDR3 is 14 amino acids. Per germline, CDR1 MRHNA and CDR2 SNTAGT. The CDR3 reads CASTRTSGDSEQFF. The DNA of the CDR3 is TGTGCCAGCACCCGGACTAGCGGGGACAGTGAGCAGTTCTTC.

This clone came up once. V gene TRBV7-2 combines with J gene TRBJ2-1; 7 bases are a match to TRBD2. CDR1 SGHTA and CDR2 FQGNSA come from the germline V gene. CDR3 size: 15 residues. Trimming cost V 1 base and J 4 bases; bases outside gene matches: 4. The CDR3 DNA sequence: TGTGCCAGCAGCTTAGGAGCGGGGAAATACAATGAGCAGTTCTTC. Its translation: CASSLGAGKYNEQFF.

The CDR3 here is CASIRGEHQPQHF. The DNA for the CDR3 is TGTGCCAGCATAAGGGGGGAGCATCAGCCCCAGCATTTT. V is TRBV9 and J is TRBJ1-5; possible D gene TRBD1, 6 bases. The CDR3 totals 13 residues. Trimming left V 6 bases short and J 5 bases short, with 12 bases between. Germline V CDR1 and CDR2: SGDLS, YYNGEE.

This clone appeared a single time. The chain links TRBV4-3 to TRBJ1-1; D unresolved. The CDR3 length is 15 residues. Trimming removed 1 base at V and 3 bases at J, with 12 bases between. Germline CDR1 and CDR2: LGHNA and YSLEER. The CDR3 nucleotides read TGCGCCAGCAGCCAAGGCACGGCGTCTGACACTGAAGCTTTCTTT. This sequence encodes CASSQGTASDTEAFF.

The chain has TRBV28 and TRBJ2-1, with D maybe TRBD2 (7 bases). V was cut by 7 bases and J by 9 bases, with 22 bases left in between. Looked up from germline, CDR1 is MDHEN and CDR2 is SYDVKM. The CDR3 spans 15 residues. The CDR3 spells CASTHINREGLEQFF. CDR3 coding DNA: TGTGCCAGCACCCATATTAACAGGGAGGGCCTTGAGCAGTTCTTC.

This clone has just one count. This chain uses TRBV28 with TRBJ1-2; tentative D call: TRBD1 (6 bases). The CDR3 has 14 residues. Germline CDR1 MDHEN, CDR2 SYDVKM. Deletions cut 3 bases from V and 0 bases from J, with 8 bases between. As DNA, the CDR3 is TGTGCCAGCAGTTTTCAGGGGTCTAACTATGGCTACACCTTC. Translated: CASSFQGSNYGYTF.

J is TRBJ1-3 and V is TRBV25-1; unclear D gene. The CDR3 consists of 12 residues. The V end lost 8 bases, the J end lost 0 bases, and 5 bases lay between the germline ends. Germline loops: CDR1 MGHDK, CDR2 SYGVNS. The CDR3 nucleotides are TGTGCCAGCGGAAACTCTGGAAACACCATATATTTT. It codes for CASGNSGNTIYF.

V and J are TRBV23-1 and TRBJ2-6, with D unclear. TRBV23-1 is treated as an ORF (open reading frame) with a function not yet certain. CDR3 length: 16 residues. The V end lost 1 base, the J end lost 2 bases, and 9 bases lay between the germline ends. CDR3 residues: CASSQYVKAGANVLTF. CDR3 bases: TGCGCCAGCAGTCAATACGTAAAGGCTGGGGCCAACGTCCTGACTTTC.

The rearrangement links TRBV27 to TRBJ2-7; 9 nucleotides match TRBD1. The germline CDR1 and CDR2 sequences are MNHEY and SMNVEV (reference sequence). The CDR3 sequence is 14 residues long. After removal of 6 bases from V and 9 bases from J, the junction contained 12 bases not matched to a gene. The CDR3 DNA reads TGTGCCAGCAGCTTCCCGGGACAGGGAAGGGGGCAGTACTTC. This encodes CASSFPGQGRGQYF.

This clone was recorded once. This chain connects TRBV28 to TRBJ1-1; D is perhaps TRBD1 (5 bases). CDR3 size: 15 residues. Per the germline V gene, CDR1 is MDHEN and CDR2 is SYDVKM. Deletions cut 5 bases from V and 1 base from J, with 14 bases between. The CDR3 DNA is TGTGCCAGCAGTCCCATGGGCGGACAGAACACTGAAGCTTTCTTT. Translating it yields CASSPMGGQNTEAFF.